This TCR beta chain comes out of a study of blood T cell repertoires in COVID-19. This clone was recorded once. The data were produced by immunoSEQ multiplex PCR, yet TCRdb's version contains in-frame clones alone and is incomplete. The table lists approximately 40,000 clones, approximately 90% of them singletons, with approximately 2% in the top ten. Germline assignment: CDR1 LNHNV and CDR2 YYDKDF (reference sequence). The CDR3 is 13 amino acids. Trimming removed 2 bases from V and 3 bases from J, with 7 bases in between. The rearrangement links TRBV15 to TRBJ1-1; possibly TRBD1 for D (6 bases). Specimen: peripheral blood. This TCR was recovered from a human donor in a cohort sampled during active COVID-19. CDR3 sequence reads: CATSRRTDTEAFF. The CDR3 nucleotides read TGTGCCACCAGCAGAAGGACAGACACTGAAGCTTTCTTT. Combining the CDR3 with reference TRBV15 and TRBJ1-1 gives the whole variable domain DAMVIQNPRYQVTQFGKPVTLSCSQTLNHNVMYWYQQKSSQAPKLLFHYYDKDFNNEADTPDNFQSRRPNTSFCFLDIRSPGLGDTAMYLCATSRRTDTEAFFGQGTRLTVV.